Listed below are T cell receptor beta chains from one sample, sequenced in a study of blood T cell repertoires in COVID-19. TCRdb's table, derived via immunoSEQ multiplex PCR, lists solely in-frame clones and lacks some. The table has under 150,000 clones, 75% to 90% seen once. Sequences were obtained from peripheral blood. The receptors derive from a woman aged 55-69 years with active COVID-19. CDR3s include the opening cysteine and the closing phenylalanine or tryptophan. The D gene is left open where the match is weak. Part of the rows lack a size; the others show once, few, many or a class for expanded clones.

j_call: TRBJ1-4
d_call: -
clone_size: -
v_call: TRBV2
cdr3_aa: CASSEGVWRNEKLFF
cdr3_nt: TGTGCCAGCAGTGAAGGGGTCTGGAGGAATGAAAAACTGTTTTTT

j_call: TRBJ2-1
d_call: TRBD2
clone_size: -
v_call: TRBV10-3
cdr3_aa: CAISESERESNNEQFF
cdr3_nt: TGTGCCATCAGTGAGTCGGAGCGGGAGTCGAACAATGAGCAGTTCTTC

j_call: TRBJ2-2
d_call: TRBD1
clone_size: -
v_call: TRBV4-3
cdr3_aa: CASDRNTGGVWTGELFF
cdr3_nt: TGCGCCAGCGACCGAAACACAGGGGGCGTTTGGACCGGGGAGCTGTTTTTT

j_call: TRBJ1-5
d_call: -
clone_size: -
v_call: TRBV27
cdr3_aa: CASSLRLDSNQPQHF
cdr3_nt: TGTGCCAGCAGTTTACGTTTAGATAGCAATCAGCCCCAGCATTTT

j_call: TRBJ2-2
d_call: TRBD1
clone_size: few
v_call: TRBV4-3
cdr3_aa: CASSRKDRDTGELFF
cdr3_nt: TGCGCCAGCAGCCGTAAGGACAGGGACACCGGGGAGCTGTTTTTT

j_call: TRBJ2-5
d_call: TRBD2
clone_size: -
v_call: TRBV11-2
cdr3_aa: CASSPGLIQETQYF
cdr3_nt: TGTGCCAGCAGCCCGGGACTAATCCAAGAGACCCAGTACTTC

j_call: TRBJ2-5
d_call: TRBD2
clone_size: -
v_call: TRBV3-1/TRBV3-2
cdr3_aa: CASSPGLAGSRETQYF
cdr3_nt: TGTGCCAGCAGCCCGGGACTAGCGGGGTCACGGGAGACCCAGTACTTC

j_call: TRBJ2-1
d_call: TRBD2
clone_size: -
v_call: TRBV29-1
cdr3_aa: CSVEVGLAGAYNEQFF
cdr3_nt: TGCAGCGTTGAAGTAGGACTAGCGGGGGCCTACAATGAGCAGTTCTTC

j_call: TRBJ2-1
d_call: TRBD2
clone_size: once
v_call: TRBV7-3
cdr3_aa: CASSLGSLAGMRQFF
cdr3_nt: TGTGCCAGCAGCTTAGGATCCCTAGCGGGAATGCGGCAGTTCTTC

j_call: TRBJ1-6
d_call: -
clone_size: -
v_call: TRBV28
cdr3_aa: CASSVGQMYNSPLHF
cdr3_nt: TGTGCCAGCAGCGTTGGTCAGATGTATAATTCACCCCTCCACTTT

j_call: TRBJ2-3
d_call: -
clone_size: -
v_call: TRBV11-2
cdr3_aa: CASSQFPTDTQYF
cdr3_nt: TGTGCCAGCAGCCAGTTCCCCACAGATACGCAGTATTTT

j_call: TRBJ2-7
d_call: TRBD2
clone_size: -
v_call: TRBV27
cdr3_aa: CASSFILGITGGAEQYF
cdr3_nt: TGTGCCAGCAGTTTTATTCTTGGTATAACGGGAGGGGCCGAGCAGTACTTC

j_call: TRBJ1-1
d_call: -
clone_size: -
v_call: TRBV28
cdr3_aa: CASSLPGGTEAFF
cdr3_nt: TGTGCCAGCAGCCTCCCGGGGGGTACTGAAGCTTTCTTT

j_call: TRBJ2-5
d_call: TRBD2
clone_size: -
v_call: TRBV5-1
cdr3_aa: CASSLAGGETQYF
cdr3_nt: TGCGCCAGCAGCTTGGCGGGGGGAGAGACCCAGTACTTC

j_call: TRBJ2-7
d_call: TRBD1
clone_size: -
v_call: TRBV7-2
cdr3_aa: CASSLLDRDEQYF
cdr3_nt: TGTGCCAGCAGCCTCTTAGACAGGGACGAGCAGTACTTC

j_call: TRBJ1-2
d_call: TRBD1
clone_size: once
v_call: TRBV19
cdr3_aa: CASQGEFYGYTF
cdr3_nt: TGTGCCAGTCAGGGGGAGTTCTATGGCTACACCTTC

j_call: TRBJ2-5
d_call: -
clone_size: -
v_call: TRBV7-2
cdr3_aa: CASSATATGLRRRETQYF
cdr3_nt: TGTGCCAGCAGCGCCACCGCGACGGGACTCAGAAGACGGGAGACCCAGTACTTC

j_call: TRBJ2-7
d_call: TRBD1
clone_size: -
v_call: TRBV4-1
cdr3_aa: CASSNGQAELRYEQYF
cdr3_nt: TGCGCCAGCAGCAACGGACAGGCAGAATTAAGATACGAGCAGTACTTC

j_call: TRBJ2-1
d_call: -
clone_size: -
v_call: TRBV28
cdr3_aa: CASSLGRGYNEQFF
cdr3_nt: TGTGCCAGCAGTTTAGGGCGGGGCTACAATGAGCAGTTCTTC

j_call: TRBJ2-3
d_call: TRBD1
clone_size: -
v_call: TRBV11-2
cdr3_aa: CASSPSGQDGTDTQYF
cdr3_nt: TGTGCCAGCAGCCCCTCGGGACAGGACGGGACAGATACGCAGTATTTT

j_call: TRBJ2-1
d_call: TRBD1
clone_size: -
v_call: TRBV27
cdr3_aa: CASNSYRTGGLHEQFF
cdr3_nt: TGTGCCAGCAACTCGTATAGGACAGGGGGTTTGCATGAGCAGTTCTTC

j_call: TRBJ1-6
d_call: -
clone_size: few
v_call: TRBV27
cdr3_aa: CASSPSQGLPLHF
cdr3_nt: TGTGCCAGCAGTCCATCCCAGGGGTTACCCCTCCACTTT

j_call: TRBJ2-1
d_call: -
clone_size: once
v_call: TRBV9
cdr3_aa: CASSVEDMWSSYNEQFF
cdr3_nt: TGTGCCAGCAGCGTAGAGGATATGTGGAGCTCCTACAATGAGCAGTTCTTC

j_call: TRBJ2-2
d_call: -
clone_size: -
v_call: TRBV15
cdr3_aa: CATSRPLGAGARNTGELFF
cdr3_nt: TGTGCCACCAGCAGACCACTGGGGGCAGGGGCAAGGAACACCGGGGAGCTGTTTTTT

j_call: TRBJ1-2
d_call: TRBD1
clone_size: -
v_call: TRBV28
cdr3_aa: CASSWGQGGNYGYTF
cdr3_nt: TGTGCCAGCAGTTGGGGTCAGGGGGGTAACTATGGCTACACCTTC

j_call: TRBJ1-5
d_call: TRBD1
clone_size: -
v_call: TRBV6-4
cdr3_aa: CASRGDRGLRPQHF
cdr3_nt: TGTGCCAGCAGGGGGGACAGGGGGCTGAGGCCCCAGCATTTT

j_call: TRBJ2-5
d_call: TRBD2
clone_size: -
v_call: TRBV7-9
cdr3_aa: CASSLASSGSETQYF
cdr3_nt: TGTGCCAGCAGCTTAGCGTCTAGCGGGAGCGAGACCCAGTACTTC

j_call: TRBJ2-5
d_call: -
clone_size: -
v_call: TRBV4-1
cdr3_aa: CASSQKLAEETQYF
cdr3_nt: TGCGCCAGCAGCCAAAAACTAGCAGAAGAGACCCAGTACTTC